Here is one T cell receptor (beta chain) with its context. The antigen is not known. The data originate from a study of graft-versus-host responses after intestinal transplantation. As for the study in general: Recipients across the board were started on anti-thymocyte globulin induction, then kept on tacrolimus and steroids for two to three years. Overall study findings and caveats: Analysis identified GvH clones in recipient marrow, with some appearing first in ileum or blood.

J was trimmed by 5 bases and V by 0 bases; bases with no gene match: 4. This CDR3 comprises 14 residues. Looked up from germline, CDR1 is MNHEY and CDR2 is SVGAGI. The method was immunoSEQ multiplex PCR; TCRdb's version includes in-frame clones alone and lacks a portion of them. Among more than 90,000 clones listed, around nine tenths were seen once. This sequence joins TRBV6-5 and TRBJ2-7, with 7 bases that match TRBD1. The sequence was obtained from a human donor who was the organ donor for an intestinal transplant. The material sequenced was unstimulated CD4+ T cells sorted from spleen or lymph node cells, taken before transplant. This chain's CDR3 is CASSYSQGYNEQYF. CDR3 DNA: TGTGCCAGCAGTTACTCACAGGGGTACAACGAGCAGTACTTC.